This is a list of T cell receptor beta chains from one sample in a study of T cells after yellow fever vaccination. MiXCR, run by TCRdb on the 5' RACE reads, gives a single entry per CDR3 protein. The sample holds 250,000 to 400,000 distinct CDR3 sequences, approximately 4.3% seen once. The specimen was PBMCs, collected 15 days after the yellow fever booster vaccination. These receptors came from a young man who received the YFV17D yellow fever vaccine. Each CDR3 is given with its conserved first and last residue. D genes are given only for firm matches. The size field is filled for only some rows; it gives once, few, many or a size class.

NA | TRBJ1-2 | TRBV4-1 | NA | CASRPLDGVYGYTF | TGCGCCAGCAGACCACTGGACGGGGTCTATGGCTACACCTTC
many | TRBJ2-1 | TRBV27 | TRBD2 | CASSVLAGSYNEQFF | TGTGCCAGCAGTGTACTAGCGGGGTCCTACAATGAGCAGTTCTTC
many | TRBJ1-1 | TRBV4-1 | NA | CASSQGRTEAFF | TGCGCCAGCAGCCAAGGTAGGACTGAAGCTTTCTTT
NA | TRBJ1-3 | TRBV6-5 | NA | CASSYMDIKASGNTIYF | TGTGCCAGCAGTTATATGGACATAAAAGCCTCTGGAAACACCATATATTTT
many | TRBJ1-1 | TRBV12-3/TRBV12-4 | NA | CASSLWRGNTEAFF | TGTGCCAGCAGTTTATGGCGCGGGAACACTGAAGCTTTCTTT
NA | TRBJ1-2 | TRBV4-1 | NA | CASSQETGTYGYTF | TGCGCCAGCAGCCAAGAAACAGGGACCTATGGCTACACCTTC
many | TRBJ2-5 | TRBV11-2 | NA | CASSMGLEETQYF | TGTGCCAGCAGCATGGGACTCGAAGAGACCCAGTACTTC
many | TRBJ2-1 | TRBV5-4 | TRBD2 | CASSLVSSGGYEQFF | TGTGCCAGCAGCTTGGTGTCTAGCGGGGGTTATGAGCAGTTCTTC
NA | TRBJ1-4 | TRBV20-1 | NA | CSARAETYFTNEKLFF | TGCAGTGCTAGGGCGGAGACCTACTTTACTAATGAAAAACTGTTTTTT
few | TRBJ2-3 | TRBV20-1 | NA | CSAPDPRDTQYF | TGCAGTGCTCCGGACCCTCGAGATACGCAGTATTTT
NA | TRBJ1-1 | TRBV7-6 | TRBD1 | CASSLETGGTEAFF | TGTGCCAGCAGCTTAGAGACAGGGGGAACTGAAGCTTTCTTT
NA | TRBJ2-5 | TRBV5-4 | NA | CASSLVLAEETQYF | TGTGCCAGCAGCTTGGTACTAGCTGAAGAGACCCAGTACTTC
NA | TRBJ1-1 | TRBV7-6 | NA | CASSQTEGAEAFF | TGTGCCAGCAGCCAGACAGAAGGGGCTGAAGCTTTCTTT
few | TRBJ2-5 | TRBV11-2 | TRBD1 | CASSFWRGRGQEGRTQYF | TGTGCCAGCAGCTTTTGGAGAGGCCGGGGACAGGAGGGGAGGACCCAGTACTTC
NA | TRBJ2-5 | TRBV6-1 | NA | CASSENRGRVGLETQYF | TGTGCCAGCAGTGAAAATCGGGGCAGGGTCGGGTTAGAGACCCAGTACTTC